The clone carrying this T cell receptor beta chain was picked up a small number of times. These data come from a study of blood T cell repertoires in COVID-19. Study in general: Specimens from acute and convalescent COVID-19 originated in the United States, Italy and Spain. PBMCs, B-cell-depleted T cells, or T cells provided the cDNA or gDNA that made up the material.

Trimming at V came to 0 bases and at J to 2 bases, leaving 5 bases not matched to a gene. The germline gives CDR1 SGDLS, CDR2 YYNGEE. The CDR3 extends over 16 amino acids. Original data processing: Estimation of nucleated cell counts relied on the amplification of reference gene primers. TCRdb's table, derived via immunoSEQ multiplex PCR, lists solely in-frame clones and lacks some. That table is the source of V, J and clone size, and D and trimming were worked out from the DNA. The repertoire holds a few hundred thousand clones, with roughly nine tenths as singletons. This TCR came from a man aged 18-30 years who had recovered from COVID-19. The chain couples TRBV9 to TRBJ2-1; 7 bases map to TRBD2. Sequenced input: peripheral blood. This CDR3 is CASSVDAGATYNEQFF. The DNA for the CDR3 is TGTGCCAGCAGCGTAGATGCGGGAGCCACCTACAATGAGCAGTTCTTC.